The T cell receptor beta chain described here comes from a study of cytomegalovirus exposure and HLA in healthy donors. Study observations and caveats: A list of approximately 160 TCR beta chains associated with cytomegalovirus was given.

Per germline, CDR1 MNHNY and CDR2 SVGAGI (reference sequence). The CDR3 spans 13 residues. V was clipped by 0 bases and J by 3 bases, with 6 bases between them. From the 120-subject validation cohort, which was separate from the roughly 700-subject first cohort, the donors were drawn. Only one count was recorded for this clone. Antigen unknown. Generated by immunoSEQ multiplex PCR, the TCRdb table keeps only in-frame clones and is missing some. Of more than 200,000 clones in the sample, about 90% were seen once. This TCR was sampled from a young man in good health and CMV-seropositive. The chain joins TRBV6-6 to TRBJ2-7, with D maybe TRBD2 (5 bases). The sequenced sample was PBMCs. CDR3 nucleotides: TGTGCCAGCAGTTACTCGGAGGTCTACGAGCAGTACTTC. This codes for CASSYSEVYEQYF.